This record looks at one T cell receptor (beta chain) sequence and its context. Its antigen is still unknown. The data were obtained in a study of OX40 agonist ivuxolimab in advanced cancers. Study details: Ivuxolimab is a fully human IgG2 antibody that activates OX40 (CD134). The study reported partial responses in three patients: one hepatocellular carcinoma, two cutaneous melanoma. Intravenous ivuxolimab at 0.01 to 10 mg/kg was given to patients every 2 weeks.

Method: immunoSEQ multiplex PCR; TCRdb's copy keeps in-frame clones and lacks some. The data contain some 45,000 clones, around 86% of them singletons. V lost 10 bases and J lost 2; bases outside the gene matches: 8. In germline, CDR1 is ENHRY, CDR2 SYGVKD. The CDR3 is made up of 13 amino acids. Whole-study findings and limits: Some of the nonresponding patients also showed low levels of normalized T-cell clonal expansion.

This chain uses TRBV10-3 with TRBJ2-7, with 7 bases aligning to TRBD1. The input for sequencing was CD4+ or CD8+ T cells sorted from blood, taken in a trial of the OX40 agonist ivuxolimab. This clonotype originated in an adult with an advanced solid tumor such as melanoma, head and neck, liver or kidney cancer. The CDR3 DNA reads as TGTGCCACCATAGGGACAGATACCTACGAGCAGTACTTC. Protein sequence: CATIGTDTYEQYF.